The clone carrying this TCR beta chain was seen repeatedly, ten times or more. Its antigen is not known. This record belongs to a study of metastatic and nonmetastatic thyroid tumors. In the study overall: Repertoires from blood and tumor or nodule tissue of malignant and benign thyroid patients were compared. General study results and limits: TCR beta diversity was reportedly significantly higher in malignant thyroid tumors than benign nodules, in blood and tumor.

Nobody among the patients had been given any treatment before thyroid surgery. This CDR3 comprises 13 residues. The V end was cut by 8 bases, the J end by 2 bases, with 12 bases between. Germline assignment: CDR1 SNHLY and CDR2 FYNNEI. Original processing methods: Built for papillary thyroid cancer, a distant-metastasis classifier drew on CDR3 differences across clinicopathological groups. From the PCR reads, TCRdb re-called clones with MiXCR. The V and J calls and clone size are TCRdb's, not the authors'. The sample has fewer than 40,000 clones; around 25% are singletons. This sequence originates from a female donor with papillary thyroid cancer or a benign thyroid nodule (not recorded which). Some clones in this sample may be carry-over from other donors' samples. The source material was blood. The V and J genes are TRBV2 and TRBJ2-5; weak D call: TRBD2 (5 bases). The CDR3 sequence: CASSGNIQETQYF. CDR3 nucleotides: TGTGCCAGCTCCGGGAACATACAAGAGACCCAGTACTTC.